This T cell receptor beta chain was recovered during a study of blood T cells in healthy people across ages. Study-level findings and limits: Donor CMV status, an unknown factor, possibly confounded changes in expanded clonotypes.

This clonotype was observed many times. What it recognizes is unknown. This CDR3 is built from 15 residues. V lost 0 bases to trimming and J lost 8 bases, with 11 bases between them. Germline CDR1 and CDR2: LGHNA and YSLEER. Using a J-beta primer mix together with a sample-barcoded 5' primer, a second PCR was run for roughly 6 to 11 cycles. TCRdb processed the 5' RACE reads anew with MiXCR; each CDR3 protein has one entry. The sample comprises 650,000 to 700,000 distinct CDR3 sequences, roughly 32% of which are singletons, and approximately 15% rests with the top ten. The gene calls are TRBV4-3 and TRBJ1-6; no clear D gene. Material: blood. This receptor was taken from a woman over 75 in good health. This CDR3 reads CASSQESGWYSPLHF. The CDR3 DNA reads TGCGCCAGCAGCCAAGAATCGGGGTGGTATTCACCCCTCCACTTT.